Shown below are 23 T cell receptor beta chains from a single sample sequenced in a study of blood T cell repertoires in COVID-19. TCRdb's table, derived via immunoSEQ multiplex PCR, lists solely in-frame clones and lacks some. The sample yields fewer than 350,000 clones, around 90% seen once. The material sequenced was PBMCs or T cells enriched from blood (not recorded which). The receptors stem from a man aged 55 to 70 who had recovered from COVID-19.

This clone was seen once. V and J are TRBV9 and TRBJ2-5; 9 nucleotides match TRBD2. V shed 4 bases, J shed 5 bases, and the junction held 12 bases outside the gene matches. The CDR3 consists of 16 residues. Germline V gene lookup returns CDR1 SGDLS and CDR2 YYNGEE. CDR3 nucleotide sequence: TGTGCCAGCAGCCCCCTTGGAGCGGGAGGCGGGGAGACCCAGTACTTC. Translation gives CASSPLGAGGGETQYF.

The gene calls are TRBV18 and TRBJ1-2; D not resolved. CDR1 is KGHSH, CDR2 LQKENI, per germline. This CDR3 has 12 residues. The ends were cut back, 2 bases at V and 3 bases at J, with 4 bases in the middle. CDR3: CASSPTDYGYTF. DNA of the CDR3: TGTGCCAGCTCACCAACAGACTATGGCTACACCTTC.

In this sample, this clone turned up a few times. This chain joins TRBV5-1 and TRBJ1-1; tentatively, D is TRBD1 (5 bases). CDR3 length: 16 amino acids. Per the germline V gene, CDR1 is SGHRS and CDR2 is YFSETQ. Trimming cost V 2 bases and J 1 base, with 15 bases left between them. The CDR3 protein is CASSLNPGLPNTEAFF. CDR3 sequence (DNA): TGCGCCAGCAGCTTAAACCCGGGACTCCCGAACACTGAAGCTTTCTTT.

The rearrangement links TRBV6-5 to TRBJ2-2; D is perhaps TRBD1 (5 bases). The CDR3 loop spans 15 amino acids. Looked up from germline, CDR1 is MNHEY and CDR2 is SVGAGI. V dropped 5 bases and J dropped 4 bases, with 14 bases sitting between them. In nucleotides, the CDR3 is TGTGCCAGCAGTCGACGAAACCAGGGCACCGGGGAGCTGTTTTTT. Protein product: CASSRRNQGTGELFF.

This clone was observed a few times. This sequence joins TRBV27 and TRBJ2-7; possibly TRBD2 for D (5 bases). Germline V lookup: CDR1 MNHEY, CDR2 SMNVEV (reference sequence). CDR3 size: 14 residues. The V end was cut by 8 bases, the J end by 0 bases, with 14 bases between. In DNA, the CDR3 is TGTGCCAGCGCTCGGAGCGGAGGCTCCTACGAGCAGTACTTC. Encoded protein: CASARSGGSYEQYF.

In DNA, the CDR3 is TGTGCCAGCAGTTCCCACTTCTACGAGCAGTACTTC. Residues: CASSSHFYEQYF. The chain uses TRBV2 and TRBJ2-7; D is unresolved. CDR1 SNHLY and CDR2 FYNNEI come from the germline V gene. Trimming left V 5 bases short and J 3 bases short, with 8 bases between. CDR3 length equals 12 residues.

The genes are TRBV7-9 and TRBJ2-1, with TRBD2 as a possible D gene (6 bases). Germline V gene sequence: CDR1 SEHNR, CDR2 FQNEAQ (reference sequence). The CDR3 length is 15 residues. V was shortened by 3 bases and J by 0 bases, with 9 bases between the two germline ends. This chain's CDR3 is CASSFGGNSYNEQFF. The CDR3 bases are TGTGCCAGCAGCTTCGGCGGGAACTCCTACAATGAGCAGTTCTTC.

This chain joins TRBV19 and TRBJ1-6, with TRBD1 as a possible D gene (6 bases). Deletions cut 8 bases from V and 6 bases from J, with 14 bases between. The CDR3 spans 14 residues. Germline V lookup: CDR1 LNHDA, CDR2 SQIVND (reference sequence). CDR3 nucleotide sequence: TGTGCCAGTCGCCGGGACACATCTAATTCACCCCTCCACTTT. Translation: CASRRDTSNSPLHF.

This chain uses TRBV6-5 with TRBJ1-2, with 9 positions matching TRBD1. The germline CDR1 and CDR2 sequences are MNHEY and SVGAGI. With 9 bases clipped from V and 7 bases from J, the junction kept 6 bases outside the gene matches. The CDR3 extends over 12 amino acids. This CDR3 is CASQQGASGYTF. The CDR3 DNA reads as TGTGCCAGTCAACAGGGGGCAAGTGGCTACACCTTC.

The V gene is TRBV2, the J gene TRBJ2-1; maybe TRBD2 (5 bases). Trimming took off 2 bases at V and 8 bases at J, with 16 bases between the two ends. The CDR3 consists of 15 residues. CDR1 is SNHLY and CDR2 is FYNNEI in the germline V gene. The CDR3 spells CASSESPGSVYEQFF. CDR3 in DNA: TGTGCCAGCAGTGAAAGTCCGGGATCCGTCTATGAGCAGTTCTTC.

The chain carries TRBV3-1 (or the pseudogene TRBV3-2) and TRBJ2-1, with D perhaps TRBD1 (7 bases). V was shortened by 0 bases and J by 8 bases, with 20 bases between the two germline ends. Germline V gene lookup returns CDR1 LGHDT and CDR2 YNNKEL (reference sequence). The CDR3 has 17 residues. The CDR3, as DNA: TGTGCCAGCAGCCAAGATAGTCCCAGGGGGGTTTTCTATGAGCAGTTCTTC. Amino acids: CASSQDSPRGVFYEQFF.

CDR3 protein: CASSNLAGGPSDEQFF. DNA for the CDR3: TGTGCCAGCAGTAACTTAGCGGGAGGGCCGAGTGATGAGCAGTTCTTC. The V call is TRBV6-5, the J call TRBJ2-1, with 11 bases aligning to TRBD2. Unmatched junction bases numbered 11, after V lost 5 bases and J lost 8 bases. Per the germline V gene, CDR1 is MNHEY and CDR2 is SVGAGI. This CDR3 is built from 16 residues.

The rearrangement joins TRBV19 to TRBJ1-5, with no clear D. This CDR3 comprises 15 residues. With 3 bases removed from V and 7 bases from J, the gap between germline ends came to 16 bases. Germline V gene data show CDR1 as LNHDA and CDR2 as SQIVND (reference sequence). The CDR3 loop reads CASSIFGGPAQPQHF. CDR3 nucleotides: TGTGCCAGTAGTATTTTTGGAGGACCGGCGCAGCCCCAGCATTTT.

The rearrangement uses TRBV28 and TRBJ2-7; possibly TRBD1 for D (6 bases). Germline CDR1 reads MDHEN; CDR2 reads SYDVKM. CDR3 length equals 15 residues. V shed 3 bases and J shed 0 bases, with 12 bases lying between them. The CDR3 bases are TGTGCCAGCAGTTTGGGGGCTACCTCCTCCTACGAGCAGTACTTC. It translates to CASSLGATSSYEQYF. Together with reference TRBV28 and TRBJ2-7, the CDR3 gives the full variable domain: DVKVTQSSRYLVKRTGEKVFLECVQDMDHENMFWYRQDPGLGLRLIYFSYDVKMKEKGDIPEGYSVSREKKERFSLILESASTNQTSMYLCASSLGATSSYEQYFGPGTRLTVT.

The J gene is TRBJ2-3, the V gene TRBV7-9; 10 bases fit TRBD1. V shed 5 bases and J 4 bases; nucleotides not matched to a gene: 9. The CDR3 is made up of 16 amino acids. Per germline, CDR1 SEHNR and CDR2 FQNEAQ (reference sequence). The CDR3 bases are TGTGCCAGCAGCGGAGCCCGGGACAGGGGCGCAGATACGCAGTATTTT. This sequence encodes CASSGARDRGADTQYF.

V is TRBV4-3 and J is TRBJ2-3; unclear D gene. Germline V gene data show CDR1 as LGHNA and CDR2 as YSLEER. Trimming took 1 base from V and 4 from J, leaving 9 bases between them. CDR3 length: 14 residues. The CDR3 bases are TGCGCCAGCAGCCAAGCCCCTTCCCCAGATACGCAGTATTTT. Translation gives CASSQAPSPDTQYF.

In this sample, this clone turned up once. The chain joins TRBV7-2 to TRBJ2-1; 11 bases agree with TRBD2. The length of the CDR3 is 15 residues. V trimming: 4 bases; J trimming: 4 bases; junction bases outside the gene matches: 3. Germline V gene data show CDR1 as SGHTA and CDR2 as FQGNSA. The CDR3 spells CASSSGLAEYNEQFF. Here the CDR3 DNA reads TGTGCCAGCAGCTCGGGACTAGCGGAGTACAATGAGCAGTTCTTC.

CDR3 bases: TGTGCCAGCAGCCCAGTAGGGAGACTAGCGGCATACAATGAGCAGTTCTTC. Translation: CASSPVGRLAAYNEQFF. V and J are TRBV7-9 and TRBJ2-1, with 9 nucleotides matching TRBD2. The J segment lost 4 bases and the V segment lost 5 bases, leaving 12 bases of the junction unmatched. The CDR3 sequence is 17 residues long. CDR1 is SEHNR and CDR2 is FQNEAQ in the germline V gene (reference sequence). The variable domain in full, completed from reference TRBV7-9 and TRBJ2-1, reads DTGVSQNPRHKITKRGQNVTFRCDPISEHNRLYWYRQTLGQGPEFLTYFQNEAQLEKSRLLSDRFSAERPKGSFSTLEIQRTEQGDSAMYLCASSPVGRLAAYNEQFFGPGTRLTVL.

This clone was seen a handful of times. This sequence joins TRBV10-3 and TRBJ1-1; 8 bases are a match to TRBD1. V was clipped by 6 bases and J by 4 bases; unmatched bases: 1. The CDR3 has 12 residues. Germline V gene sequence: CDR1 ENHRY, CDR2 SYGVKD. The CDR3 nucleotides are TGTGCCATCAGCGGGACAGGCACTGAAGCTTTCTTT. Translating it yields CAISGTGTEAFF.

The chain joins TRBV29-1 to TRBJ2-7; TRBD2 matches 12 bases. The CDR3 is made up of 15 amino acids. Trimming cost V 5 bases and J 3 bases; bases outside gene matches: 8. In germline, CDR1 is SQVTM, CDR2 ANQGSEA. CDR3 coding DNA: TGCAGCGTTCGAATACCGGGACTAGCGGGCTACGAGCAGTACTTC. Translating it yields CSVRIPGLAGYEQYF.

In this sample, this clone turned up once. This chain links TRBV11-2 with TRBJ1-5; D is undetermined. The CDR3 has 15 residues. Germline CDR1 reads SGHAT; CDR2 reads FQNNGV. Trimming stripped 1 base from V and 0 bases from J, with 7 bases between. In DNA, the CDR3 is TGTGCCAGCAGCTTAGGACTATATAGCAATCAGCCCCAGCATTTT. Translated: CASSLGLYSNQPQHF.

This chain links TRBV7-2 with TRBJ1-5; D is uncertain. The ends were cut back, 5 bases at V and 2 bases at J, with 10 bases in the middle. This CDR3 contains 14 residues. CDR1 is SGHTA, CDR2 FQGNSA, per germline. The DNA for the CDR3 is TGTGCCAGCAGCCTTGGGCAGGGCAATCAGCCCCAGCATTTT. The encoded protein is CASSLGQGNQPQHF.

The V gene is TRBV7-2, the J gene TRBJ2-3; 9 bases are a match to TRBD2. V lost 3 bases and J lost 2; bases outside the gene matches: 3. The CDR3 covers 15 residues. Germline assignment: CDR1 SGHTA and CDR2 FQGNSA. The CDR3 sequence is CASSLTSGNTDTQYF. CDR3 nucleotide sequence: TGTGCCAGCAGCTTGACTAGCGGAAACACAGATACGCAGTATTTT.